This T cell receptor beta chain was recovered during a study of control samples from healthy donors and cancer patients. Profiling relied on immunoSEQ multiplex PCR, and the TCRdb table lists in-frame clones only, not all of them. The sample table includes about 190,000 clones. The sequenced material came from blood. This clonotype was obtained from a woman aged 25 to 45 in good health.

CDR3 amino acids: CATSSPMEWEATYGYTF. The DNA for the CDR3 is TGTGCCACCAGCAGTCCAATGGAATGGGAGGCAACCTATGGCTACACCTTC. The rearrangement joins TRBV15 to TRBJ1-2; D gene unclear. Germline V gene data show CDR1 as LNHNV and CDR2 as YYDKDF (reference sequence). The CDR3 contains 17 residues. Trimming took off 3 bases at V and 4 bases at J, with 21 bases between the two ends.